A single sample is the source of the 30 T cell receptor beta chains below, sequenced in a study of blood T cell repertoires in COVID-19. Measured with immunoSEQ multiplex PCR; TCRdb has only the in-frame clones, and not every one. The sample lists more than 75,000 clones, roughly 91% occurring once. Sequenced sample: peripheral blood. The receptors derive from a woman of 80 years or more with active COVID-19.

The rearrangement joins TRBV12-3 or TRBV12-4 to TRBJ1-1, with D possibly being TRBD1 (5 bases). The V end was cut by 5 bases, the J end by 11 bases, with 18 bases between. The CDR3 sequence is 13 residues long. As DNA, the CDR3 is TGTGCCAGCAGTCAAACCCCAGGGCTTGATGCTTTCTTT. Translation: CASSQTPGLDAFF.

The rearrangement joins TRBV6-5 to TRBJ2-5; D possibly corresponds to TRBD1 (5 bases). CDR3 size: 13 residues. Trimming took off 11 bases at V and 1 base at J, with 14 bases between the two ends. Germline assignment: CDR1 MNHEY and CDR2 SVGAGI. The CDR3 bases are TGTGCCGGGGCCTTACGGCTCCAAGAGACCCAGTACTTC. Amino acid sequence: CAGALRLQETQYF.

The rearrangement uses TRBV7-9 and TRBJ2-5, with D possibly being TRBD2 (6 bases). Germline CDR1 and CDR2: SEHNR and FQNEAQ (reference sequence). This CDR3 has 14 residues. The V end was cut by 3 bases, the J end by 3 bases, with 11 bases between. CDR3 amino acids: CASSLGLGKETQYF. The CDR3 region has the DNA TGTGCCAGCAGCTTGGGACTGGGGAAAGAGACCCAGTACTTC.

The J gene is TRBJ2-3, the V gene TRBV18; 9 bases align to TRBD1. This CDR3 comprises 17 residues. Germline V lookup: CDR1 KGHSH, CDR2 LQKENI. The V gene end was trimmed by 0 bases and the J gene end by 3 bases; junction bases not matched to a gene: 7. CDR3 DNA sequence: TGTGCCAGCTCACCACCGAGAACAGGACAGGGGACAGATACGCAGTATTTT. It specifies CASSPPRTGQGTDTQYF.

The rearrangement uses TRBV19 and TRBJ2-1, with 10 bases identical to TRBD2. Germline V gene data show CDR1 as LNHDA and CDR2 as SQIVND (reference sequence). With 8 bases clipped from V and 4 bases from J, the junction kept 5 bases outside the gene matches. The CDR3 contains 14 residues. DNA for the CDR3: TGTGCCAGTGAAGCGGGAGGGCCTTACAATGAGCAGTTCTTC. Protein product: CASEAGGPYNEQFF.

The chain joins TRBV7-3 to TRBJ2-1; 9 nucleotides agree with TRBD2. The length of the CDR3 is 14 residues. In germline, CDR1 is SGHTA, CDR2 FQGTGA. V shed 5 bases and J 5 bases; nucleotides not matched to a gene: 4. The CDR3 nucleotides are TGTGCCAGCAGCCCGACTAGCGGAAACAATGAGCAGTTCTTC. Protein: CASSPTSGNNEQFF.

V gene TRBV19 combines with J gene TRBJ2-7; TRBD2 matches at 8 bases. Germline V lookup: CDR1 LNHDA, CDR2 SQIVND (reference sequence). V shed 0 bases, J shed 3 bases, and the junction held 1 base outside the gene matches. The CDR3 totals 14 residues. DNA for the CDR3: TGTGCCAGTAGTATAGATCTAGCGGGCTACGAGCAGTACTTC. Translating gives CASSIDLAGYEQYF.

J is TRBJ1-5 and V is TRBV23-1, with TRBD1 as a possible D gene (6 bases). TRBV23-1 is given ORF status, its function remaining uncertain. The CDR3 contains 17 residues. The V gene lost 3 bases and the J gene lost 2 bases, with 17 bases spanning the gap. CDR3 sequence (DNA): TGCGCCAGCAGTCACTCGGAGGGGGGGGTTCGCAATCAGCCCCAGCATTTT. Protein sequence: CASSHSEGGVRNQPQHF.

This clone was counted between two and nine times. The gene calls are TRBV10-1 and TRBJ1-4, with 7 bases that match TRBD1. This CDR3 contains 14 residues. The trim removed 5 bases at V and 4 bases at J, leaving 4 bases unmatched. In germline, CDR1 is WNHNN, CDR2 SYGVQD (reference sequence). The CDR3 loop is CASSKTGNNEKLFF. CDR3 nucleotides: TGCGCCAGCAGTAAGACAGGGAATAATGAAAAACTGTTTTTT.

The chain has TRBV6-2 or TRBV6-3 and TRBJ2-7, with 15 bases fitting TRBD2. CDR3 length: 17 amino acids. Germline V gives CDR1 MNHEY, CDR2 SVGEGT. V shed 6 bases and J 3 bases; nucleotides not matched to a gene: 9. CDR3 sequence: CASSTGTSGRLVYEQYF. The CDR3, as DNA: TGTGCCAGCAGCACCGGGACTAGCGGGAGGTTAGTCTACGAGCAGTACTTC.

This clone was seen only a few times. The chain has TRBV28 and TRBJ2-3, with unresolved D. Germline CDR1 MDHEN, CDR2 SYDVKM. This CDR3 is 17 amino acids long. The ends were cut back, 10 bases at V and 5 bases at J, with 28 bases in the middle. The CDR3 sequence is CATQTLSTLRYKDTQYF. DNA for the CDR3: TGTGCCACCCAAACACTCTCAACATTGCGGTATAAAGATACGCAGTATTTT.

J is TRBJ2-3 and V is TRBV27, with D possibly matching TRBD2 (5 bases). V was pared by 4 bases and J by 0 bases, with 8 bases between. This CDR3 has 14 residues. Germline CDR1 is MNHEY and CDR2 is SMNVEV (reference sequence). CDR3 amino acids: CASSYTGSTDTQYF. As DNA, the CDR3 is TGTGCCAGCAGTTATACGGGAAGCACAGATACGCAGTATTTT.

V usage is TRBV28 and J usage is TRBJ2-7, with D perhaps TRBD2 (6 bases). V lost 6 bases and J lost 1, with 31 bases in between. The V gene's germline CDR1 is MDHEN and CDR2 SYDVKM. This CDR3 spans 20 amino acids. The DNA for the CDR3 is TGTGCCAGCAGACCCAAGCCAACTCCAAGGCGGGGCAGGGCATCCTACGAGCAGTACTTC. As protein: CASRPKPTPRRGRASYEQYF.

The chain has TRBV5-6 and TRBJ2-3, with D unclear. Germline V gives CDR1 SGHDT, CDR2 YYEEEE. The CDR3 sequence is 16 residues long. With 0 bases removed from V and 1 base from J, the gap between germline ends came to 12 bases. Here the CDR3 DNA reads TGTGCCAGCAGCTTGGCCCTGTTCGCGCGCACAGATACGCAGTATTTT. Encoded protein: CASSLALFARTDTQYF.

This CDR3 reads CASSLGGGTEAFF. In DNA form, the CDR3 reads TGCGCCAGCAGCTTGGGAGGTGGGACTGAAGCTTTCTTT. The chain uses TRBV5-1 and TRBJ1-1, with D uncertain. Between the trimmed V and J ends, which lost 0 bases and 5 bases, there was a span of 8 bases. Germline V gene lookup returns CDR1 SGHRS and CDR2 YFSETQ. The CDR3 loop spans 13 amino acids. The complete variable domain, with remaining parts taken from reference TRBV5-1 and TRBJ1-1, reads KAGVTQTPRYLIKTRGQQVTLSCSPISGHRSVSWYQQTPGQGLQFLFEYFSETQRNKGNFPGRFSGRQFSNSRSEMNVSTLELGDSALYLCASSLGGGTEAFFGQGTRLTVV.

The V and J genes are TRBV4-2 and TRBJ2-1; 15 positions match TRBD2. This CDR3 is 16 amino acids long. J was trimmed by 7 bases and V by 5 bases; bases with no gene match: 6. Per germline, CDR1 LGHNA and CDR2 YNFKEQ. In DNA, the CDR3 is TGTGCCAGCAGCAAGTCCGGGACTAGCGGGAGGAATGAGCAGTTCTTC. It yields the protein CASSKSGTSGRNEQFF.

Points on this clone: Other DNA sequences of this sample code for an identical CDR3. This chain joins TRBV9 and TRBJ2-5; weak D call: TRBD1 (6 bases). CDR3 size: 14 residues. CDR1 and CDR2 from the germline V gene are SGDLS and YYNGEE. Trimming removed 2 bases at V and 2 bases at J, with 10 bases between. CDR3 amino acids: CASSVGQGQETQYF. The CDR3, as DNA: TGTGCCAGCAGCGTGGGCCAGGGGCAAGAGACCCAGTACTTC. The full variable domain, rest sourced from reference TRBV9 and TRBJ2-5, is DSGVTQTPKHLITATGQRVTLRCSPRSGDLSVYWYQQSLDQGLQFLIQYYNGEERAKGNILERFSAQQFPDLHSELNLSSLELGDSALYFCASSVGQGQETQYFGPGTRLLVL.

The CDR3 region has the DNA TGTGCCAGCAGTTATGGACAGACCACTGAAGCTTTCTTT. Its protein product is CASSYGQTTEAFF. This chain uses TRBV6-5 with TRBJ1-1, with D possibly TRBD1 on 6 matching bases. This CDR3 has 13 amino acids. From germline, CDR1 is MNHEY and CDR2 SVGAGI. The V and J ends lost 3 bases and 4 bases respectively, with 9 bases between them.

V is TRBV19 and J is TRBJ1-1; 7 bases fit TRBD1. J was trimmed by 0 bases and V by 4 bases; bases with no gene match: 8. There are 16 residues in the CDR3. Germline CDR1 LNHDA, CDR2 SQIVND (reference sequence). The CDR3, as DNA: TGTGCCAGTAGTACTTACCCGGGACAGCTGAACACTGAAGCTTTCTTT. This translates into CASSTYPGQLNTEAFF.

This rearrangement joins TRBV5-1 to TRBJ2-7, with D maybe TRBD2 (6 bases). Trimming pared 1 base from V and 2 bases from J, leaving 16 bases between. From germline, CDR1 is SGHRS and CDR2 YFSETQ. The CDR3 loop spans 16 amino acids. CDR3 DNA sequence: TGCGCCAGCAGCTTGACTAGCCGGGAAATGCCCTACGAGCAGTACTTC. Translating gives CASSLTSREMPYEQYF. Variable domain in full (rest from reference TRBV5-1 and TRBJ2-7): KAGVTQTPRYLIKTRGQQVTLSCSPISGHRSVSWYQQTPGQGLQFLFEYFSETQRNKGNFPGRFSGRQFSNSRSEMNVSTLELGDSALYLCASSLTSREMPYEQYFGPGTRLTVT.

V is TRBV25-1 and J is TRBJ1-1, with TRBD1 identical over 12 bases. Looked up from germline, CDR1 is MGHDK and CDR2 is SYGVNS. Trimming took 5 bases from V and 5 from J; bases not matched to a gene: 3. This CDR3 contains 14 residues. The CDR3 nucleotides read TGTGCCAGCAGTAGGGACAGGGGGCGGACTGAAGCTTTCTTT. It encodes CASSRDRGRTEAFF.

The V call is TRBV10-3, the J call TRBJ1-5; TRBD1 matches 7 bases. Germline V gene data show CDR1 as ENHRY and CDR2 as SYGVKD. Trimming removed 6 bases from V and 4 bases from J; junction bases left unmatched: 3. The CDR3 length is 13 residues. CDR3 coding DNA: TGTGCCATCAGGGGGACAGAGAATCAGCCCCAGCATTTT. Amino acids: CAIRGTENQPQHF.

V gene TRBV19 combines with J gene TRBJ2-7; 8 bases are shared with TRBD2. The V gene's germline CDR1 is LNHDA and CDR2 SQIVND (reference sequence). The trim removed 5 bases at V and 13 bases at J, leaving 13 bases unmatched. CDR3 length: 13 amino acids. Here the CDR3 reads CASSFLQKREFYF. CDR3 coding DNA: TGTGCCAGTAGTTTCCTTCAGAAGCGGGAGTTTTACTTC.

The V gene is TRBV3-1 (or the pseudogene TRBV3-2), the J gene TRBJ2-3; possible D gene TRBD2, 5 bases. Germline CDR1 and CDR2: LGHDT and YNNKEL (reference sequence). This CDR3 region has 12 residues. The V end lost 1 base, the J end lost 6 bases, and 5 bases lay between the germline ends. The CDR3 nucleotides read TGTGCCAGCAGCCAAGGAGGGGATACGCAGTATTTT. This encodes CASSQGGDTQYF.

This clone was counted a few times. The chain links TRBV6-2 or TRBV6-3 to TRBJ2-5; the match to TRBD2 covers 7 bases. Germline V gives CDR1 MNHEY, CDR2 SVGEGT. The CDR3 covers 15 residues. J lost 5 bases, V lost 2 bases, and 8 bases had no gene match. The CDR3 DNA reads TGTGCCAGCAGTTACGTGGGAGGGGATGAGGAGACCCAGTACTTC. Protein: CASSYVGGDEETQYF.

The rearrangement joins TRBV28 to TRBJ2-7; TRBD2 matches 9 bases. The CDR3 spans 17 residues. Losses at the gene ends were 1 base for V and 3 bases for J; bases not matched to a gene: 10. Germline values: CDR1 MDHEN, CDR2 SYDVKM. The CDR3 coding sequence is TGTGCCAGCAGTTTATTGAGTAGTAGCGGGAGCCTCTACGAGCAGTACTTC. Its translation is CASSLLSSSGSLYEQYF.

The V and J genes are TRBV2 and TRBJ2-3, with 10 bases that match TRBD2. The CDR3 consists of 15 residues. The germline CDR1 and CDR2 sequences are SNHLY and FYNNEI. The V gene end was trimmed by 5 bases and the J gene end by 6 bases; junction bases not matched to a gene: 8. The CDR3 here is CASSLAGVGADTQYF. CDR3 sequence (DNA): TGTGCCAGCAGTCTAGCGGGAGTGGGGGCGGATACGCAGTATTTT. Full variable domain (missing parts from reference TRBV2 and TRBJ2-3): EPEVTQTPSHQVTQMGQEVILRCVPISNHLYFYWYRQILGQKVEFLVSFYNNEISEKSEIFDDQFSVERPDGSNFTLKIRSTKLEDSAMYFCASSLAGVGADTQYFGPGTRLTVL.

The rearrangement uses TRBV2 and TRBJ2-5, with D uncertain. Trimming removed 8 bases at V and 0 bases at J, with 7 bases between. The germline CDR1 and CDR2 sequences are SNHLY and FYNNEI. This CDR3 comprises 12 residues. Here the CDR3 reads CASCVNQETQYF. Written as DNA, the CDR3 is TGTGCCAGCTGTGTAAACCAAGAGACCCAGTACTTC.

V gene TRBV30 combines with J gene TRBJ2-1, with 11 nucleotides matching TRBD2. The J segment lost 6 bases and the V segment lost 0 bases, leaving 4 bases of the junction unmatched. This CDR3 is 15 amino acids long. The germline CDR1 and CDR2 sequences are GTSNPN and SVGIG (reference sequence). DNA for the CDR3: TGTGCCTGGAGTGTTGGGACTAGCGGCGTCAATGAGCAGTTCTTC. Its protein product is CAWSVGTSGVNEQFF.

This clone was recorded a few times. The V gene is TRBV19, the J gene TRBJ1-2; 9 bases line up with TRBD1. With 5 bases clipped from V and 5 bases from J, the junction kept 12 bases outside the gene matches. CDR3 length: 16 residues. The germline V gene encodes CDR1 LNHDA and CDR2 SQIVND (reference sequence). CDR3 nucleotide sequence: TGTGCCAGTAGTGACTCCCCGGGACAGGGAGTTTATGGCTACACCTTC. Amino acid sequence: CASSDSPGQGVYGYTF. The complete variable domain, with remaining parts taken from reference TRBV19 and TRBJ1-2, reads DGGITQSPKYLFRKEGQNVTLSCEQNLNHDAMYWYRQDPGQGLRLIYYSQIVNDFQKGDIAEGYSVSREKKESFPLTVTSAQKNPTAFYLCASSDSPGQGVYGYTFGSGTRLTVV.